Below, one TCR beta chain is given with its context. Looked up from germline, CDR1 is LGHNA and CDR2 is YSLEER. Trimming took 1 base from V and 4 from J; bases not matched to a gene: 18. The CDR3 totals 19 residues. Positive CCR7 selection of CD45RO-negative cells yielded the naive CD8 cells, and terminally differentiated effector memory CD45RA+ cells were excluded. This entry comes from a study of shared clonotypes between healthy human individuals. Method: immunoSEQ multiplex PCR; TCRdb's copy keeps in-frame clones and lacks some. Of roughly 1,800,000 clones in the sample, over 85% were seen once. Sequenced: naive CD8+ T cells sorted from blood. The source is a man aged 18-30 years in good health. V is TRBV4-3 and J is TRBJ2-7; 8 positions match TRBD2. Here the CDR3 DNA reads TGCGCCAGCAGCCAAGCTTTCCGCGGGGAAGTAGCGGGGATTTACGAGCAGTACTTC. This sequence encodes CASSQAFRGEVAGIYEQYF.